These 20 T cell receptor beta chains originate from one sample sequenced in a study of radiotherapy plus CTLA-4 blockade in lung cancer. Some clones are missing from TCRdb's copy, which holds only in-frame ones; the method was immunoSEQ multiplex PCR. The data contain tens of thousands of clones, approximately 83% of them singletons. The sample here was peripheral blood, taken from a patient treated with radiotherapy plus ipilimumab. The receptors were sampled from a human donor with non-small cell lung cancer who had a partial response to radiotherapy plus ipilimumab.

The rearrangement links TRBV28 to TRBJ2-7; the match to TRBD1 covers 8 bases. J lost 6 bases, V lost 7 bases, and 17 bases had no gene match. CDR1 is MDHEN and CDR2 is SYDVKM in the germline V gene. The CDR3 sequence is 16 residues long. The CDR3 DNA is TGTGCCAGCACCCCCTCTCGCGTCAGGGGGCGAAGCGAGCAGTACTTC. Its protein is CASTPSRVRGRSEQYF.

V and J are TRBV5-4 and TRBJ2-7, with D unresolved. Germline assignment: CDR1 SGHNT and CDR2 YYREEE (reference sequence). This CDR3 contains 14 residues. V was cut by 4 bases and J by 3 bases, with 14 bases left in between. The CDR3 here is CASSPSSMNYEQYF. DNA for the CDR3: TGTGCCAGCAGCCCGAGTTCGATGAACTACGAGCAGTACTTC.

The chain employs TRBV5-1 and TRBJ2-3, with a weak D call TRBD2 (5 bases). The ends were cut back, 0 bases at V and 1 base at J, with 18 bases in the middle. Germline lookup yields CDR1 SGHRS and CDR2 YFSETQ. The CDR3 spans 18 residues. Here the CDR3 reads CASSLGSLGFGGTDTQYF. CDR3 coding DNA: TGCGCCAGCAGCTTGGGAAGCCTTGGGTTCGGGGGCACAGATACGCAGTATTTT.

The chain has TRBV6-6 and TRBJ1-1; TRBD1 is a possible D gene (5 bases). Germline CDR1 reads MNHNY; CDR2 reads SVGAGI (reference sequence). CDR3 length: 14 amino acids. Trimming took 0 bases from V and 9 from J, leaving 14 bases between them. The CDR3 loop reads CASSYSGRGPKAFF. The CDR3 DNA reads TGTGCCAGCAGTTACTCAGGGAGGGGCCCCAAAGCTTTCTTT.

CDR3 nucleotide sequence: TGTGCCAGCAGTTTAATGACAGGAACCATGCGAAATGAGCAGTTCTTC. Its translation is CASSLMTGTMRNEQFF. This chain connects TRBV6-5 to TRBJ2-1; tentatively, D is TRBD1 (6 bases). This CDR3 has 16 amino acids. V gave up 4 bases and J gave up 7 bases, with 20 bases separating them. CDR1 is MNHEY, CDR2 SVGAGI, per germline.

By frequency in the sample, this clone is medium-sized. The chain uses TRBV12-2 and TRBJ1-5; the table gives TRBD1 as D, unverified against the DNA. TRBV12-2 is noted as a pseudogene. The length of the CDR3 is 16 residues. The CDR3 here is CASRLLVTGTSQPQHF. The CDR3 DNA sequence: TGTGCAAGTCGCTTACTTGTCACAGGGACGAGTCAGCCCCAGCATTTT.

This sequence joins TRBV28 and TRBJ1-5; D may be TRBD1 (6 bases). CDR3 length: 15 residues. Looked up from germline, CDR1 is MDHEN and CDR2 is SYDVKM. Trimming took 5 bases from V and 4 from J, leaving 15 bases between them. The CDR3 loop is CASSPPGQRNQPQHF. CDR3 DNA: TGTGCCAGCAGTCCCCCGGGACAAAGAAATCAGCCCCAGCATTTT.

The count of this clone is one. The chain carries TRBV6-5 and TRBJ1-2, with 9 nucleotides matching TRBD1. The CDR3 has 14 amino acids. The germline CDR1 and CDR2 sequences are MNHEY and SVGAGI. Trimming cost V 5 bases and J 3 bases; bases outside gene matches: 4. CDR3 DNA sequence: TGTGCCAGCAGTCGGACAGGGGCGGACTATGGCTACACCTTC. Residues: CASSRTGADYGYTF.

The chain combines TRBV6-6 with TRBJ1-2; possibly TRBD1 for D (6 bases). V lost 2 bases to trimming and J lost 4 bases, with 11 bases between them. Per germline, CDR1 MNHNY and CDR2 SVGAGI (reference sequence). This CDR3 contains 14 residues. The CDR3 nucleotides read TGTGCCAGCAGTTACAAGGGGGAGAGCTATGGCTACACCTTC. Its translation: CASSYKGESYGYTF.

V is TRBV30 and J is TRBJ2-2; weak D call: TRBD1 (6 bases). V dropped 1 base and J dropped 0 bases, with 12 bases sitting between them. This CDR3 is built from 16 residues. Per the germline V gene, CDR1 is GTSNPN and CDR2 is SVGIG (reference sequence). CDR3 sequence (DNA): TGTGCCTGGAGTGCACTGGGGGCGCCGAACACCGGGGAGCTGTTTTTT. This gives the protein CAWSALGAPNTGELFF.

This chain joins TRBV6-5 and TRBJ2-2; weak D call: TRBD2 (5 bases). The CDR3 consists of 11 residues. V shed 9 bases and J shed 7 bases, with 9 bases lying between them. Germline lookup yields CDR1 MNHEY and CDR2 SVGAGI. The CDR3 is CASREYGELFF. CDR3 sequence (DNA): TGTGCCAGTAGGGAGTACGGGGAGCTGTTTTTT.

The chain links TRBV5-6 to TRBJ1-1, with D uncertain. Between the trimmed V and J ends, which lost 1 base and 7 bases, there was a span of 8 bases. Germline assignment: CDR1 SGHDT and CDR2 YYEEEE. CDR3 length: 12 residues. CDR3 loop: CASSLPMREAFF. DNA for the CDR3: TGTGCCAGCAGCTTGCCTATGCGTGAAGCTTTCTTT.

The CDR3 nucleotides are TGTGCCAGCAGCCAGATAGCGGGGGGTTACAATGAGCAGTTCTTC. This codes for CASSQIAGGYNEQFF. This chain connects TRBV14 to TRBJ2-1; 10 bases match TRBD2. The CDR3 consists of 15 residues. Germline V gene sequence: CDR1 SGHDN, CDR2 FVKESK. V was pared by 3 bases and J by 4 bases, with 3 bases of the junction left unmatched.

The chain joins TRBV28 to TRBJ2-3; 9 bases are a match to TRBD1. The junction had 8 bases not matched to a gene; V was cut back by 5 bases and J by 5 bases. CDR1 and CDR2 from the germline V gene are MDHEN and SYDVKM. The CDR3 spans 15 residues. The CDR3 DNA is TGTGCCAGCAGTGCCCCGGGACAGGGTGAAGATACGCAGTATTTT. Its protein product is CASSAPGQGEDTQYF.

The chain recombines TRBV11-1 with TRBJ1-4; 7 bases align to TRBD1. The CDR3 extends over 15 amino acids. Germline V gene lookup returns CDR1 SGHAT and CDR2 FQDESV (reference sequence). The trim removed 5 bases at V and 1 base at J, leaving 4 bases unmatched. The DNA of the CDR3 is TGTGCCAGCAGCCCAAGGACAGGAACTAATGAAAAACTGTTTTTT. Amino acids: CASSPRTGTNEKLFF. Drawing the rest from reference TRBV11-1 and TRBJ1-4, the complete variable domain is EAEVAQSPRYKITEKSQAVAFWCDPISGHATLYWYRQILGQGPELLVQFQDESVVDDSQLPKDRFSAERLKGVDSTLKIQPAELGDSAMYLCASSPRTGTNEKLFFGSGTQLSVL.

The CDR3 DNA reads as TGTGCCAGCAGTTCTAACGGACAGGCCCTCTCTGGAAACACCATATATTTT. Its protein is CASSSNGQALSGNTIYF. V gene TRBV27 combines with J gene TRBJ1-3; 7 bases line up with TRBD1. The CDR3 has 17 amino acids. Per germline, CDR1 MNHEY and CDR2 SMNVEV (reference sequence). Trimming cost V 4 bases and J 0 bases; bases outside gene matches: 9.

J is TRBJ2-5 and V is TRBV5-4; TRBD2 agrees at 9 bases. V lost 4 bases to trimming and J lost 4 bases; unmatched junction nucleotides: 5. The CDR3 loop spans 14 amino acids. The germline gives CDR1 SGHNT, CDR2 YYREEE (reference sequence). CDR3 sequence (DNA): TGTGCCAGCAGCGCGCGGGAGGGTGTAGAGACCCAGTACTTC. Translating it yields CASSAREGVETQYF.

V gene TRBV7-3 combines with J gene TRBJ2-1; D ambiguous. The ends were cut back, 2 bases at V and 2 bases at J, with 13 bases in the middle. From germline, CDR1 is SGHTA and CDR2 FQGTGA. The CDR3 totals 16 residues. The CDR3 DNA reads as TGTGCCAGCAGCTTAGACGCAGGCCATCCCTACAATGAGCAGTTCTTC. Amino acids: CASSLDAGHPYNEQFF.

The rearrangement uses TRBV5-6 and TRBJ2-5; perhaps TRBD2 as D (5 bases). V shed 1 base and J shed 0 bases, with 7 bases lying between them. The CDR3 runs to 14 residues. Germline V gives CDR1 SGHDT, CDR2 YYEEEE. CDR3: CASSLSSHQETQYF. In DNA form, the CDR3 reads TGTGCCAGCAGCTTGTCTAGCCACCAAGAGACCCAGTACTTC.

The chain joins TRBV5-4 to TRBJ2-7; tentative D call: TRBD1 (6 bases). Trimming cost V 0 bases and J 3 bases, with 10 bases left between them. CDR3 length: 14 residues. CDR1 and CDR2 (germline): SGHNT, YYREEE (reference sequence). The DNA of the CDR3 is TGTGCCAGCAGCTTGGACCCAGGGGTCTACGAGCAGTACTTC. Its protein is CASSLDPGVYEQYF. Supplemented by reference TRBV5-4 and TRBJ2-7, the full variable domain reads ETGVTQSPTHLIKTRGQQVTLRCSSQSGHNTVSWYQQALGQGPQFIFQYYREEENGRGNFPPRFSGLQFPNYSSELNVNALELDDSALYLCASSLDPGVYEQYFGPGTRLTVT.